These 3 T cell receptor beta chains were all obtained from the same sample, sequenced in a study of regulatory T cells in long-lasting Graves disease. Construction of the TCR beta libraries employed iRepertoire HTBI primers in conjunction with Arm-PCR of CDR3 regions. TCRdb re-derived calls from the multiplex PCR reads in MiXCR, one entry per CDR3 protein. The sample lists hundreds of thousands of distinct CDR3 sequences, roughly 20% occurring once. Stated time point: persistent/refractory GD, antithyroid drugs over 5 years with positive TRAb. From RNA extracted from PBMCs, the TCR library was made. The source was peripheral blood mononuclear cells (PBMCs), collected when the disease was refractory, from a patient treated with antithyroid drugs. These receptors originate from a female donor with Graves disease.

The J gene is TRBJ1-5, the V gene TRBV19; perhaps TRBD1 as D (5 bases). V lost 6 bases and J lost 2, with 11 bases in between. CDR1 LNHDA and CDR2 SQIVND come from the germline V gene (reference sequence). The CDR3 is made up of 14 amino acids. The DNA of the CDR3 is TGTGCCAGTAGCCGGGGGAATGGCAATCAGCCCCAGCATTTT. This translates into CASSRGNGNQPQHF.

This clonotype was seen more than once but under ten times. The chain links TRBV12-3 or TRBV12-4 to TRBJ1-5; a weak D match, TRBD1 (5 bases). Trimming stripped 6 bases from V and 9 bases from J, with 15 bases between. This CDR3 comprises 13 residues. The CDR3 region has the DNA TGTGCCAGCAGATCCACTACTACAGGGCCCCAGCATTTT. It codes for CASRSTTTGPQHF.

The V call is TRBV2, the J call TRBJ2-5; 7 positions agree with TRBD2. In germline, CDR1 is SNHLY, CDR2 FYNNEI. V was clipped by 7 bases and J by 2 bases; unmatched bases: 7. The CDR3 covers 14 residues. The CDR3 sequence is CASKLTSVQETQYF. In DNA form, the CDR3 reads TGTGCCAGCAAACTAACTAGCGTGCAAGAGACCCAGTACTTC.